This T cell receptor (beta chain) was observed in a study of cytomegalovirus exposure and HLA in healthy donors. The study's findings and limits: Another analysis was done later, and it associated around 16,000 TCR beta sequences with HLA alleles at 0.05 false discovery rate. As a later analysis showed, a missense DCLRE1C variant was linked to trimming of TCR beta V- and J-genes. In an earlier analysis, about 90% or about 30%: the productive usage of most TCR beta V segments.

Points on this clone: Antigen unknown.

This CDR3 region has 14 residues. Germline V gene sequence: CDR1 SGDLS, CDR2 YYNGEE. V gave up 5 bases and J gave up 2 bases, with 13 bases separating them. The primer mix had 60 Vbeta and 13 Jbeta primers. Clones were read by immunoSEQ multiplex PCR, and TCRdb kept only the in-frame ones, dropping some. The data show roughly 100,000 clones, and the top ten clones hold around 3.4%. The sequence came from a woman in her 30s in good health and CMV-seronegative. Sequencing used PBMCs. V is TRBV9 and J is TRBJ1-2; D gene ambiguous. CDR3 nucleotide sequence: TGTGCCAGCAGTTCCGGACGGGGAAACTATGGCTACACCTTC. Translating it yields CASSSGRGNYGYTF.